This paragraph covers one T cell receptor (beta chain) sequence. Its specificity is not known. The length of the CDR3 is 13 residues. Germline V gene sequence: CDR1 SGHVS, CDR2 FQNEAQ. V gave up 5 bases and J gave up 8 bases; unmatched junction bases: 9. The data were obtained in a study of cytomegalovirus exposure and HLA in healthy donors. The protocol was immunoSEQ multiplex PCR, while the TCRdb copy is restricted to in-frame clones and leaves out a portion. This table has roughly 70,000 clones, about 90% appearing once. Study-wide points: TCR clusters originating in the first cohort tended to co-occur in the approximately 120 validation repertoires, according to a later analysis.

The donors were part of the validation cohort of 120 or so subjects. That cohort was separate from the first cohort, which comprised roughly 670 subjects. This clonotype was sampled from a woman between 18 and 29 years old in good health and CMV-seropositive. Input material: PBMCs. V and J are TRBV7-8 and TRBJ2-7, with 7 bases identical to TRBD1. Here the CDR3 DNA reads TGTGCCAGCAGCGTTCTGGACAGGTCGAAGCAGTACTTC. This encodes CASSVLDRSKQYF.